This T cell receptor beta chain is from a study of cytomegalovirus exposure and HLA in healthy donors. Across the study: The 550 to 700 first-cohort repertoires and the approximately 130 validation repertoires shared the same platform, a later analysis reported. Findings and limits, study-wide: A few chains tied to CMV proved CMV antigen-specific in vitro. The finding came from a later analysis; first-cohort TCR clusters tended to co-occur in the roughly 110 validation repertoires.

This clone was observed a single time. Its antigen remains unidentified. Among the 110 or so subjects of the validation cohort, separate from the roughly 600-subject first cohort, were the donors. Clones were sequenced by immunoSEQ multiplex PCR, and TCRdb holds only the in-frame ones, with some missing. The sample carries 110,000 to 150,000 clones, about nine tenths recorded once. The sample was PBMCs. This TCR was sampled from a man aged 18 to 29 in good health and CMV-seronegative.

CDR3 coding DNA: TGTGCCAGCAGCGCACAGGGTTCCAATAGCAATCAGCCCCAGCATTTT. It specifies CASSAQGSNSNQPQHF. The chain links TRBV7-2 to TRBJ1-5, with D possibly being TRBD1 (6 bases). The CDR3 has 16 residues. Trimming pared 5 bases from V and 0 bases from J, leaving 14 bases between. From germline, CDR1 is SGHTA and CDR2 FQGNSA. The full variable domain, in which reference TRBV7-2 and TRBJ1-5 provide the parts outside the CDR3, is GAGVSQSPSNKVTEKGKDVELRCDPISGHTALYWYRQSLGQGLEFLIYFQGNSAPDKSGLPSDRFSAERTGGSVSTLTIQRTQQEDSAVYLCASSAQGSNSNQPQHFGDGTRLSIL.